This T cell receptor (beta chain) was recorded in a study of blood T cell repertoires in COVID-19. On the study more broadly: Sites across the United States, Italy and Spain contributed samples from acute and convalescent COVID-19. T cells, B-cell-depleted T cells, or PBMCs provided the cDNA or gDNA that served as material.

As handled by the study authors: The assay estimated nucleated cells by amplifying reference gene primers. Sequencing used immunoSEQ multiplex PCR; TCRdb keeps in-frame clones, though not all of them. That table gives V, J and clone size, and the DNA gave D and trimming. The sample holds around 190,000 clones, approximately 80% seen once. This clonotype was sampled from a human donor in a cohort sampled during active COVID-19. Sequenced: peripheral blood.

The CDR3 reads CATSVLGTSDTQYF. In DNA, the CDR3 is TGTGCCACCAGTGTGTTGGGGACATCAGATACGCAGTATTTT. The chain joins TRBV24-1 to TRBJ2-3; TRBD1 is a possible D gene (6 bases). Germline values: CDR1 KGHDR, CDR2 SFDVKD. The V end was cut by 5 bases, the J end by 4 bases, with 12 bases between. The CDR3 loop spans 14 amino acids.